Following are 20 T cell receptor beta chains from one sample sequenced in a study of OX40 agonist ivuxolimab in advanced cancers. To prepare the library, the immunoSEQ multiplex PCR assay was applied. In its TCRdb copy, this immuneACCESS table keeps in-frame sequences only and misses some clones. Where compared with another copy, unresolved V genes explain less than half of these, and the others have no known cause. The sample table holds some 20,000 clones, of which around three quarters were seen once. The ten largest clones add up to 25% to 40% of the sample. The sequencing used CD4+ or CD8+ T cells sorted from blood, collected in a trial of the OX40 agonist ivuxolimab. The receptors derive from an adult with an advanced solid tumor such as melanoma, head and neck, liver or kidney cancer.

The CDR3 DNA follows: TGTGCCAGCAGCTTAGGGGCGGCGCGCGGCTACACCTTC. This codes for CASSLGAARGYTF. The rearrangement uses TRBV11-2 and TRBJ1-2, with D unclear. CDR3 length: 13 residues. Trimming removed 1 base at V and 8 bases at J, with 11 bases between. Germline assignment: CDR1 SGHAT and CDR2 FQNNGV.

The chain has TRBV2 and TRBJ2-7; maybe TRBD1 (8 bases). CDR1 is SNHLY and CDR2 is FYNNEI in the germline V gene. The CDR3 spans 12 residues. The V end was cut by 5 bases, the J end by 12 bases, with 17 bases between. CDR3 sequence: CASSSGQGGPYF. As DNA, the CDR3 is TGTGCCAGCAGTTCTGGACAGGGAGGGCCGTACTTC.

This chain connects TRBV6-5 to TRBJ2-7, with a weak D call TRBD2 (6 bases). The germline V and J ends were trimmed by 2 bases and 7 bases, with 9 bases remaining between them. This CDR3 comprises 12 residues. Germline V gives CDR1 MNHEY, CDR2 SVGAGI. In nucleotides, the CDR3 is TGTGCCAGCAGTTACGGGGGGATTGAGCAGTACTTC. Translating it yields CASSYGGIEQYF.

V usage is TRBV19 and J usage is TRBJ2-1; D is unclear. The CDR3 loop spans 10 amino acids. Germline V gene data show CDR1 as LNHDA and CDR2 as SQIVND (reference sequence). V gave up 10 bases and J gave up 5 bases, with 6 bases separating them. Here the CDR3 DNA reads TGTGCCACCCGTAACAATGAGCAGTTCTTC. Amino acid sequence: CATRNNEQFF.

V gene TRBV2 combines with J gene TRBJ2-7, with 10 bases that match TRBD1. After removal of 5 bases from V and 3 bases from J, the junction contained 7 bases not matched to a gene. Germline CDR1 reads SNHLY; CDR2 reads FYNNEI. The CDR3 runs to 15 residues. The CDR3 bases are TGTGCCAGCAGTCGACAGGGGGCGACACACTACGAGCAGTACTTC. Translating it yields CASSRQGATHYEQYF.

V and J are TRBV27 and TRBJ2-7; TRBD1 matches at 9 bases. From germline, CDR1 is MNHEY and CDR2 SMNVEV (reference sequence). V lost 5 bases to trimming and J lost 6 bases; unmatched junction nucleotides: 14. This CDR3 region has 16 residues. CDR3 amino acids: CASSPQGAYIRGEQYF. The CDR3 DNA reads as TGTGCCAGCAGTCCACAGGGGGCGTATATTCGGGGCGAGCAGTACTTC.

The chain has TRBV5-6 and TRBJ2-1, with no clear D. CDR3 size: 12 residues. Trimming stripped 2 bases from V and 6 bases from J, with 6 bases between. Germline-derived CDR1 and CDR2 are SGHDT and YYEEEE. The CDR3 sequence is CASSFLSNEQFF. The CDR3 DNA follows: TGTGCCAGCAGCTTTTTGAGCAATGAGCAGTTCTTC.

This clone came up a few times. This chain connects TRBV6-1 to TRBJ1-3, with D uncertain. The CDR3 spans 17 residues. The ends were cut back, 0 bases at V and 0 bases at J, with 12 bases in the middle. CDR1 MNHNS and CDR2 SASEGT come from the germline V gene. CDR3 loop: CASSEAVLRFSGNTIYF. The CDR3 DNA reads TGTGCCAGCAGTGAAGCGGTTTTAAGGTTCTCTGGAAACACCATATATTTT.

The CDR3 bases are TGTGCCAGCAGCTTAGACCCGACAGGGGGCGCGGGAGGGAACATTCAGTACTTC. Amino acids: CASSLDPTGGAGGNIQYF. The chain is built from TRBV7-8 and TRBJ2-4; TRBD1 might be the D (10 bases). Per germline, CDR1 SGHVS and CDR2 FQNEAQ. Trimming took 1 base from V and 7 from J, leaving 23 bases between them. The CDR3 is 18 residues long. Together with reference TRBV7-8 and TRBJ2-4, the CDR3 gives the full variable domain: GAGVSQSPRYKVAKRGQDVALRCDPISGHVSLFWYQQALGQGPEFLTYFQNEAQLDKSGLPSDRFFAERPEGSVSTLKIQRTQQEDSAVYLCASSLDPTGGAGGNIQYFGAGTRLSVL.

The V call is TRBV6-6, the J call TRBJ1-2; TRBD1 aligns across 10 bases. The V segment lost 5 bases and the J segment 8 bases; nucleotides outside the gene matches: 5. There are 13 residues in the CDR3. The germline V gene has CDR1 MNHNY and CDR2 SVGAGI (reference sequence). The CDR3 DNA sequence: TGTGCCAGCAGTCAGGACAGGGGGATCGGCTACACCTTC. It encodes CASSQDRGIGYTF.

The CDR3 DNA sequence: TGCGCCAGCGAGCGGGGGTCCCAAGAGACCCAGTACTTC. Translation gives CASERGSQETQYF. This chain connects TRBV5-1 to TRBJ2-5; 8 bases align to TRBD2. The junction had 3 bases not matched to a gene; V was cut back by 7 bases and J by 1 base. Looked up from germline, CDR1 is SGHRS and CDR2 is YFSETQ. The CDR3 has 13 residues.

The chain combines TRBV6-6 with TRBJ1-5; D gene uncertain. The germline gives CDR1 MNHNY, CDR2 SVGAGI (reference sequence). There are 15 residues in the CDR3. The V and J ends lost 4 bases and 2 bases respectively, with 12 bases between them. The CDR3 sequence is CASSLVSEGNQPQHF. The CDR3 region has the DNA TGTGCCAGCAGTTTGGTGTCGGAGGGCAATCAGCCCCAGCATTTT.

This rearrangement joins TRBV4-1 to TRBJ2-3; no clear D gene. Germline assignment: CDR1 MGHRA and CDR2 YSYEKL. CDR3 size: 15 residues. V was shortened by 1 base and J by 0 bases, with 8 bases between the two germline ends. CDR3 nucleotides: TGCGCCAGCAGCCAAGTGGAACAGAGCACAGATACGCAGTATTTT. Encoded protein: CASSQVEQSTDTQYF.

This clone occurred a few times. J is TRBJ1-1 and V is TRBV5-6, with 8 nucleotides matching TRBD1. This CDR3 has 12 amino acids. Per germline, CDR1 SGHDT and CDR2 YYEEEE. V shed 3 bases, J shed 5 bases, and the junction held 0 bases outside the gene matches. In DNA, the CDR3 is TGTGCCAGCAGCTGGACAGGGACTGAAGCTTTCTTT. As protein: CASSWTGTEAFF.

This clone was recorded a few times. The gene calls are TRBV19 and TRBJ1-1, with D possibly matching TRBD1 (5 bases). The CDR3 totals 15 residues. Germline CDR1 LNHDA, CDR2 SQIVND (reference sequence). V lost 5 bases and J 7 bases, leaving 20 bases between the germline ends. CDR3 nucleotide sequence: TGTGCCAGTAGTTACCTCTCAGGGTCGCGTGGTGAAGCTTTCTTT. Translated: CASSYLSGSRGEAFF.

The genes are TRBV5-1 and TRBJ1-1; the D gene is possibly TRBD1 (5 bases). Trimming removed 0 bases from V and 8 bases from J, with 8 bases in between. Looked up from germline, CDR1 is SGHRS and CDR2 is YFSETQ. The CDR3 totals 12 residues. CDR3 sequence reads: CASSLGGVEAFF. In DNA form, the CDR3 reads TGCGCCAGCAGCTTGGGAGGGGTAGAAGCTTTCTTT.

V usage is TRBV6-1 and J usage is TRBJ2-1; D is possibly TRBD1 or TRBD2 (6 bases each). In germline, CDR1 is MNHNS, CDR2 SASEGT. The CDR3 totals 15 residues. Trimming took 6 bases from V and 8 from J, leaving 20 bases between them. The CDR3, as DNA: TGTGCCAGCAGACCGGGACTTTTCCCAGGGGATGAGCAGTTCTTC. Its protein product is CASRPGLFPGDEQFF.

The chain joins TRBV5-6 to TRBJ1-2; TRBD1 is a possible D gene (5 bases). Trimming left V 4 bases short and J 4 bases short, with 11 bases between. The CDR3 has 13 amino acids. Germline assignment: CDR1 SGHDT and CDR2 YYEEEE. Written as DNA, the CDR3 is TGTGCCAGCAGCCTCGGGACCTTCTATGGCTACACCTTC. Translating gives CASSLGTFYGYTF.

This sequence joins TRBV4-3 and TRBJ2-3; 7 positions agree with TRBD2. CDR1 LGHNA and CDR2 YSLEER come from the germline V gene. V lost 2 bases to trimming and J lost 4 bases; unmatched junction nucleotides: 15. The CDR3 totals 18 residues. The CDR3 coding sequence is TGCGCCAGCAGCCAATCCGCAAGCGTCGGGGGGTGGGCAGATACGCAGTATTTT. Amino acids: CASSQSASVGGWADTQYF.

This clone was detected once. The rearrangement joins TRBV5-4 to TRBJ2-3; tentative D call: TRBD2 (6 bases). Germline values: CDR1 SGHNT, CDR2 YYREEE (reference sequence). With 9 bases removed from V and 0 bases from J, the gap between germline ends came to 14 bases. The CDR3 length is 14 residues. The CDR3 coding sequence is TGTGCCACCTGGCCGGGACTGAGCACAGATACGCAGTATTTT. Translated, it gives CATWPGLSTDTQYF.